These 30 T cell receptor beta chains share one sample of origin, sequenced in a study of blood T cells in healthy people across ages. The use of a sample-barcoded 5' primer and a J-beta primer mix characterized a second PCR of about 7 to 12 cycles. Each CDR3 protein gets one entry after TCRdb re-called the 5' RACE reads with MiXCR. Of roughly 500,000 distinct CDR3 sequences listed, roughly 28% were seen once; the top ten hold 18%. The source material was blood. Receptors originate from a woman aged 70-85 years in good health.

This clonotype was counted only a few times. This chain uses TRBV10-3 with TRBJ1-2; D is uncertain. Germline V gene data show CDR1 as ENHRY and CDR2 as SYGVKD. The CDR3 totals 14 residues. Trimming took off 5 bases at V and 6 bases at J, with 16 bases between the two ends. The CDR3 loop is CAISSLGGRDGYTF. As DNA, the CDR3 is TGTGCCATCAGTTCCCTGGGCGGTAGAGATGGCTACACCTTC.

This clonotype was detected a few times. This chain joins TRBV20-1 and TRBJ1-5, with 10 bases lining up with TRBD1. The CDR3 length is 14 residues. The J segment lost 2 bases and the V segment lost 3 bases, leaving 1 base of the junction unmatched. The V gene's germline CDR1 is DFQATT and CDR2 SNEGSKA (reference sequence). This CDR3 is CSASGQGGNQPQHF. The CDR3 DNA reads TGCAGTGCTAGCGGACAGGGGGGCAATCAGCCCCAGCATTTT.

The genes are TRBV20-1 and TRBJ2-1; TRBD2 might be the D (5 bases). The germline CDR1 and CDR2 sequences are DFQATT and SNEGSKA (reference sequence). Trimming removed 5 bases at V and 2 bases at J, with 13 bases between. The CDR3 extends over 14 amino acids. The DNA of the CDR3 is TGCAGTGCTCCCCAAGGTAGCGCCTACAATGAGCAGTTCTTC. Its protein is CSAPQGSAYNEQFF.

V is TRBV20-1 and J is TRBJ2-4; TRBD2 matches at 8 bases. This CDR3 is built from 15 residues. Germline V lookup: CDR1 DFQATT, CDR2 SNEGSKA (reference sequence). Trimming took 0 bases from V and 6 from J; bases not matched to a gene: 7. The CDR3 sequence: CSARDRGGQGNIQYF. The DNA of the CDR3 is TGCAGTGCTAGAGATCGGGGGGGCCAGGGAAACATTCAGTACTTC.

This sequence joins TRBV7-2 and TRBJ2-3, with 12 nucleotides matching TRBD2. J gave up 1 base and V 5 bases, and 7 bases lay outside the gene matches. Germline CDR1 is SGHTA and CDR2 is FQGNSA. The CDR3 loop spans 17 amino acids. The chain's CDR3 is CASSPLAGGQGTDTQYF. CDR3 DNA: TGTGCCAGCAGCCCTCTAGCGGGGGGGCAGGGCACAGATACGCAGTATTTT.

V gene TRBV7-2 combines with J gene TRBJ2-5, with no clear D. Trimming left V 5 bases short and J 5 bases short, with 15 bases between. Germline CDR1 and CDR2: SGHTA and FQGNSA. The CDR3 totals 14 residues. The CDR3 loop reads CASSPTRGSETQYF. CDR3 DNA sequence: TGTGCCAGCAGCCCCACTCGAGGATCGGAGACCCAGTACTTC.

The CDR3 DNA is TGCAGTGCTAGAAGGTGGGGAAGGGGTAATGGGAGCTACGAGCAGTACTTC. Protein product: CSARRWGRGNGSYEQYF. The genes are TRBV20-1 and TRBJ2-7, with D tentatively TRBD1 or TRBD2 (5 bases each). The CDR3 runs 17 residues. The germline V gene encodes CDR1 DFQATT and CDR2 SNEGSKA (reference sequence). The germline V and J ends were trimmed by 2 bases and 3 bases, with 23 bases remaining between them.

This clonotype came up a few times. The chain's CDR3 is CASTQEFLRADTQYF. CDR3 bases: TGTGCCAGCACCCAGGAGTTCTTAAGGGCGGATACGCAGTATTTT. The genes are TRBV7-2 and TRBJ2-3, with D unresolved. Trimming stripped 7 bases from V and 6 bases from J, with 20 bases between. Germline CDR1 is SGHTA and CDR2 is FQGNSA. The CDR3 consists of 15 residues. Variable domain in full (rest from reference TRBV7-2 and TRBJ2-3): GAGVSQSPSNKVTEKGKDVELRCDPISGHTALYWYRQSLGQGLEFLIYFQGNSAPDKSGLPSDRFSAERTGGSVSTLTIQRTQQEDSAVYLCASTQEFLRADTQYFGPGTRLTVL.

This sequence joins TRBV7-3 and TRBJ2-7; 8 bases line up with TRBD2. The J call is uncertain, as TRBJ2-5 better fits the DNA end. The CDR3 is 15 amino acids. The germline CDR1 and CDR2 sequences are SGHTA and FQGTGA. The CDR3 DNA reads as TGTGCCAGCAGCGCACGGGGGGGCCTATTAGAGACCCAGTACTTC. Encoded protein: CASSARGGLLETQYF.

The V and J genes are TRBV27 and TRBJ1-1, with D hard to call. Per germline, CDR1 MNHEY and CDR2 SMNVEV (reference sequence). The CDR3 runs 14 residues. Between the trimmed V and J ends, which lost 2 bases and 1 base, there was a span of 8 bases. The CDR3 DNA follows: TGTGCCAGCAGTTTAGGACCGAAGAACACTGAAGCTTTCTTT. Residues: CASSLGPKNTEAFF.

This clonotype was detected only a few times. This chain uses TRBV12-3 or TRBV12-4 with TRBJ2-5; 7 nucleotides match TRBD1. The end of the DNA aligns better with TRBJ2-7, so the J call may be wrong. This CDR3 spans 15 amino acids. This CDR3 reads CASSPTGVQGYEQYF. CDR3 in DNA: TGTGCCAGCAGTCCCACAGGGGTCCAGGGCTACGAGCAGTACTTC.

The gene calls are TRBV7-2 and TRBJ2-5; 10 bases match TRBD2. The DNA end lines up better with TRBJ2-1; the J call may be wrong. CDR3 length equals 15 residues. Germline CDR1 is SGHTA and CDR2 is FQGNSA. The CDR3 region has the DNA TGTGCCAGCAGCTTAATCAGCGGGGGGGGAAATGAGCAGTTCTTC. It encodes CASSLISGGGNEQFF.

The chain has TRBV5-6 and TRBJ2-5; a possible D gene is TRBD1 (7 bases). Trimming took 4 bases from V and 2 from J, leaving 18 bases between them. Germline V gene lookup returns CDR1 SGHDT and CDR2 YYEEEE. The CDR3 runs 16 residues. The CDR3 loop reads CASSPPWRGLQETQYF. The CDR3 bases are TGTGCCAGCAGCCCCCCGTGGAGGGGGCTTCAAGAGACCCAGTACTTC.

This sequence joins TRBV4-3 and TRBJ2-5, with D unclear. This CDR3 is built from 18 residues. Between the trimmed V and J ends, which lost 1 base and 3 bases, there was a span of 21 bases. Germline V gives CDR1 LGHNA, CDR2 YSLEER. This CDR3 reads CASSQVTPFRPSEETQYF. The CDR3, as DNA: TGCGCCAGCAGCCAAGTCACCCCATTTAGGCCGAGCGAAGAGACCCAGTACTTC.

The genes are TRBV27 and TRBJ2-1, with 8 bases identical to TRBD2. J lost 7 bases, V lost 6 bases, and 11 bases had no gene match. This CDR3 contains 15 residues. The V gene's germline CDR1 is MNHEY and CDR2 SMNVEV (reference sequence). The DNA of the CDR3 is TGTGCCAGCAGGGAGAAGCGGGGGATAGAAAATGAGCAGTTCTTC. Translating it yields CASREKRGIENEQFF.

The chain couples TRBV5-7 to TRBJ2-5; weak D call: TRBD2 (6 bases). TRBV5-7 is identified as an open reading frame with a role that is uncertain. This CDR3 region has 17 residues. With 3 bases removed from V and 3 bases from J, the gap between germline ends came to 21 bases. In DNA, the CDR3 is TGTGCCAGCAGCTGGGACTTTAGCGCAAGGCCCGAAGAGACCCAGTACTTC. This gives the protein CASSWDFSARPEETQYF.

The CDR3 sequence is CSEKGRRGETQYF. CDR3 in DNA: TGCAGTGAGAAGGGGAGAAGGGGGGAGACCCAGTACTTC. The genes are TRBV20-1 and TRBJ2-5, with D possibly being TRBD1 (6 bases). This CDR3 has 13 residues. Looked up from germline, CDR1 is DFQATT and CDR2 is SNEGSKA (reference sequence). V gave up 7 bases and J gave up 5 bases, with 17 bases separating them.

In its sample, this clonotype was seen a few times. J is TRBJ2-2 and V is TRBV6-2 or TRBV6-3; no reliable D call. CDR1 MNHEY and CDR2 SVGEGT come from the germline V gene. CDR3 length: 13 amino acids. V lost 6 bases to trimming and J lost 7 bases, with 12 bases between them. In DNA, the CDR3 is TGTGCCAGCAGGGGCGACCCGGTCGGGGAGCTGTTTTTT. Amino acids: CASRGDPVGELFF.

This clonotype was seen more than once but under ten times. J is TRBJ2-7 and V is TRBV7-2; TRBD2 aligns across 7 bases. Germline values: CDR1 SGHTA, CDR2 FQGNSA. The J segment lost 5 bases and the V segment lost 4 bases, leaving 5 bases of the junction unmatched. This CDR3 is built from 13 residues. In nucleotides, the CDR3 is TGTGCCAGCAGCTCCTCGACTAGCCACGAGCAGTACTTC. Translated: CASSSSTSHEQYF.

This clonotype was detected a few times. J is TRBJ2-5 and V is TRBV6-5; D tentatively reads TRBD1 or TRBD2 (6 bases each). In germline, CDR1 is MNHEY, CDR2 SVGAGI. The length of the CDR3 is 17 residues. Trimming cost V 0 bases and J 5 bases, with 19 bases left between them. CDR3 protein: CASSYSSWGANGETQYF. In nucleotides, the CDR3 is TGTGCCAGCAGTTACTCCTCGTGGGGGGCTAATGGGGAGACCCAGTACTTC.

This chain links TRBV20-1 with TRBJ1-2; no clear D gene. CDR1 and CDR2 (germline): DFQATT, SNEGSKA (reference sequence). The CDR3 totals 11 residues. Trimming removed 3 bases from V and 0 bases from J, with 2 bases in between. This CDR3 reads CSASANYGYTF. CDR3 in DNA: TGCAGTGCTAGCGCTAACTATGGCTACACCTTC.

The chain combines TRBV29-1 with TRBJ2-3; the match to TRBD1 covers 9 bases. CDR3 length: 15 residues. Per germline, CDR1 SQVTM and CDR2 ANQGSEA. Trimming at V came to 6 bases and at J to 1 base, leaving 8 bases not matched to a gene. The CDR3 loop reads CSVPGQGRGTDTQYF. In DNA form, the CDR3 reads TGCAGCGTACCCGGACAGGGGAGGGGCACAGATACGCAGTATTTT.

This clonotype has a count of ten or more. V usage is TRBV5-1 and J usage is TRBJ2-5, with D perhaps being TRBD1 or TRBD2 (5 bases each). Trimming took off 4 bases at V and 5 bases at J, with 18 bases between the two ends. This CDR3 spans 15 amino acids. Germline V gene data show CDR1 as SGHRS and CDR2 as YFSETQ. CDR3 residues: CASSGMGPGVETQYF. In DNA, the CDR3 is TGCGCCAGCAGCGGCATGGGACCGGGTGTGGAGACCCAGTACTTC. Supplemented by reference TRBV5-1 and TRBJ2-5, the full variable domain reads KAGVTQTPRYLIKTRGQQVTLSCSPISGHRSVSWYQQTPGQGLQFLFEYFSETQRNKGNFPGRFSGRQFSNSRSEMNVSTLELGDSALYLCASSGMGPGVETQYFGPGTRLLVL.

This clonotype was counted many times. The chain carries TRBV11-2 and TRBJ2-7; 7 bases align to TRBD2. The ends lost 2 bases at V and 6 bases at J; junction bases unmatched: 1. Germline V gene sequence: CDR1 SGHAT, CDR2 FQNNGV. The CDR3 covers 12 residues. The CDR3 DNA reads TGTGCCAGCAGCTTATCTAGCGGCGAGCAGTACTTC. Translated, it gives CASSLSSGEQYF.

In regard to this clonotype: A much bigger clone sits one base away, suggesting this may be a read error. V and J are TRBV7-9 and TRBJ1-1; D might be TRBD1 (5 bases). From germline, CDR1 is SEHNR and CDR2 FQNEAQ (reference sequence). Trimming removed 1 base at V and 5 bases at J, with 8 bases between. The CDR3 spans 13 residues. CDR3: CASSLGGETEAFF. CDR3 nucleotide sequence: TGTGCCAGCAGCTTAGGGGGGGAAACTGAAGCTTTCTTT.

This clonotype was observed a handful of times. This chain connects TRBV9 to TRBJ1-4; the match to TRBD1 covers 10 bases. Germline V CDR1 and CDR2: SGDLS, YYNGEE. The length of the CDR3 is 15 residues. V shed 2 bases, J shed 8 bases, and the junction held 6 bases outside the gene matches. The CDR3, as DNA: TGTGCCAGCAGCGTCTCGGGACAGGGGTGGGAAAAACTGTTTTTT. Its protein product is CASSVSGQGWEKLFF.

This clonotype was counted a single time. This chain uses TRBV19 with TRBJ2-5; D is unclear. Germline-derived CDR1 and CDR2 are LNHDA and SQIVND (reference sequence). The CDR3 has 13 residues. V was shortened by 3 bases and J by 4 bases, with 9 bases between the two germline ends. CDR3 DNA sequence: TGTGCCAGTAGTATGTTGAGGAGAGAGACCCAGTACTTC. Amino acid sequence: CASSMLRRETQYF.

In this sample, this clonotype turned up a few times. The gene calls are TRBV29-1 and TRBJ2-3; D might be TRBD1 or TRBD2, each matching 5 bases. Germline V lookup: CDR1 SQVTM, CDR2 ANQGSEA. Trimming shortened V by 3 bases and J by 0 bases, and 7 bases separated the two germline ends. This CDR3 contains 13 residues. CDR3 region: CSVDRDSTDTQYF. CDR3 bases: TGCAGCGTTGACAGGGACAGCACAGATACGCAGTATTTT.

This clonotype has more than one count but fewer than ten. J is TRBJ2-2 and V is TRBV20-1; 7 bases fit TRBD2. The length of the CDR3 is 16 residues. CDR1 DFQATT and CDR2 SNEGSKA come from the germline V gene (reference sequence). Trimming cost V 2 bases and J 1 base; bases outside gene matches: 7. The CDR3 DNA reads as TGCAGTGCTAGACTCGCCCAGCGGGGGAACACCGGGGAGCTGTTTTTT. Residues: CSARLAQRGNTGELFF.

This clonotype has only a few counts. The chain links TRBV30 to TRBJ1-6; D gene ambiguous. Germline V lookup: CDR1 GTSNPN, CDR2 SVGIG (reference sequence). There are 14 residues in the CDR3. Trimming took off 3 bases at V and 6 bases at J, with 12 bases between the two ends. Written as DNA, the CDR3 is TGTGCCTGGAGGGCCCCTCCTGTTAATTCACCCCTCCACTTT. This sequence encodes CAWRAPPVNSPLHF. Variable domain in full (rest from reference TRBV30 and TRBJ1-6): SQTIHQWPATLVQPVGSPLSLECTVEGTSNPNLYWYRQAAGRGLQLLFYSVGIGQISSEVPQNLSASRPQDRQFILSSKKLLLSDSGFYLCAWRAPPVNSPLHFGNGTRLTVT.